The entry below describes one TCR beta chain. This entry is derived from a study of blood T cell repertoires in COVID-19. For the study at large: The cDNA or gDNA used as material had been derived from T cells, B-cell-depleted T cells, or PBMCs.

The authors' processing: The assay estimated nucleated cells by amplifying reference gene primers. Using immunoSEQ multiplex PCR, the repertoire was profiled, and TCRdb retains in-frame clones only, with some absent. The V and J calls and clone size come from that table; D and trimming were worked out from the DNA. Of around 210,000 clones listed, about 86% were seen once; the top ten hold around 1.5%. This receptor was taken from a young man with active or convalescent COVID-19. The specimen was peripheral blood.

The DNA for the CDR3 is TGTGCCAGCAGCTCAACAGGGGGCAACACCGGGGAGCTGTTTTTT. Translation: CASSSTGGNTGELFF. The rearrangement links TRBV7-9 to TRBJ2-2, with 9 bases lining up with TRBD1. Germline CDR1 and CDR2: SEHNR and FQNEAQ (reference sequence). The CDR3 has 15 residues. With V trimmed by 4 bases and J by 2 bases, 2 bases remained unmatched. Complete variable domain (other parts from reference TRBV7-9 and TRBJ2-2): DTGVSQNPRHKITKRGQNVTFRCDPISEHNRLYWYRQTLGQGPEFLTYFQNEAQLEKSRLLSDRFSAERPKGSFSTLEIQRTEQGDSAMYLCASSSTGGNTGELFFGEGSRLTVL.